The T cell receptor beta chain described here comes from a study of blood T cell repertoires in COVID-19 (dated by TCRdb to 2019 to 2021). At the level of the whole study: Collaborator samples came from the United States, Italy and Spain and covered acute and convalescent phases of COVID-19. The dataset comprised deeply sampled blood TCRbeta repertoires from subjects exposed to, actively infected with, or recovered from COVID-19. The repertoires were made available in a free public database intended to serve as a resource for research on the immune response to SARS-CoV-2. The samples were drawn from the first 160 participants of the ongoing ImmuneRACE study and from 1,254 subjects provided by 6 global collaborators. The prospective study material was composed of cDNA or gDNA derived from T cells, B-cell-depleted T cells, or PBMCs. The sample metadata nearly always contained a de-identified subject ID, COVID-19 status, age in years and sex. Where available, HLA class I and class II types were obtained from metadata supplied by the sample provider rather than from assay-based typing. Study-level results and caveats: The amount of clinical and demographic metadata varied by source and participant and was provided uncurated.

In Seattle, one collaborating source enrolled patients while the infection was active and tracked those patients longitudinally over the course of disease. Whole blood was collected in K2EDTA tubes by collaborating institutions according to the institutions' own protocols. Collaborator samples were shipped for TCRbeta analysis as frozen whole blood, isolated PBMCs, or DNA extracted from either sample type. This clone was counted between two and nine times. Which antigen it targets is not known. Within one base of it there is no much larger clone, and no base qualities were kept. TCRbeta CDR3 regions were amplified from genomic DNA using the immunoSEQ Assay, a bias-controlled multiplex PCR. The original pipeline was this. Within the assay, amplification of reference gene primers was used to estimate how many nucleated cells each sample contained. Sequence reads were collapsed and filtered to measure the absolute abundance of every unique TCRbeta CDR3 rearrangement. For each sample, productive Simpson clonality was calculated as the square root of Simpson's diversity index across productive rearrangements. In its TCRdb copy, this immuneACCESS table keeps in-frame sequences only and misses some clones. Where compared with another copy, unresolved V genes explain less than half of these, and the others have no known cause. That table gives V, J and clone size, and the DNA gave D and trimming. In all, the sample holds 180,000 or so clones, and roughly 80% of those were seen once. The ten largest clones capture roughly 15% of the sample.

The receptor was derived from a woman in her seventies with COVID-19, enrolled during active disease. Specimen: peripheral blood.

The bases read TGCAGCGTTGGACAGAACACTGAAGCTTTCTTT. It codes for CSVGQNTEAFF. The sequence joins TRBV29-1 to TRBJ1-1, with the D gene not clear enough to name. V loses 4 bases, J loses 1 base, and the germline ends lie 4 bases apart. The CDR3 measures 11 amino acids from cysteine to phenylalanine. The DNA shown is the 33-base CDR3, in frame from base 1. CDR1 and CDR2 are drawn from the germline V gene: SQVTM, ANQGSEA.